Below, 11 T cell receptor beta chains from the same sample are listed, as sequenced in a study of molecular identifiers for immune sequencing clone quantification. TCRdb independently ran MiXCR on the PCR reads; one entry per CDR3 protein. In the table there are over 600,000 distinct CDR3 sequences, 20% of which are singletons. The sequenced material came from naive CD8+ T cells from blood, with Jurkat cell RNA spiked in. The subset: FACS-sorted CD8+CD4-CCR7+CD45RA+ naive T cells. These receptors all stem from a human donor in good health. Some libraries in this study had Jurkat cell RNA spiked in.

This clonotype appeared many times. The J gene is TRBJ1-5, the V gene TRBV20-1, with D perhaps TRBD1 (6 bases). Trimming pared 5 bases from V and 0 bases from J, leaving 17 bases between. Germline values: CDR1 DFQATT, CDR2 SNEGSKA (reference sequence). The CDR3 has 16 residues. The DNA of the CDR3 is TGCAGTGCTGAAATGGCAGGGGATAATAGCAATCAGCCCCAGCATTTT. This gives the protein CSAEMAGDNSNQPQHF.

About this clonotype itself: Given a much more abundant clone one base away, this may be a read error. The rearrangement uses TRBV4-1 and TRBJ1-2, with 7 bases matching TRBD1. The CDR3 is 15 amino acids. Per germline, CDR1 MGHRA and CDR2 YSYEKL. The DNA for the CDR3 is TGCGCCAGCAGCCTTCGGACAGGAACTAACCATGGCTACACCTTC. This gives the protein CASSLRTGTNHGYTF.

This clonotype showed up many times. This chain joins TRBV4-1 and TRBJ2-1; TRBD1 or TRBD2 may be the D gene (6 bases each). This CDR3 has 14 residues. V lost 6 bases to trimming and J lost 9 bases, with 18 bases between them. Germline V gene lookup returns CDR1 MGHRA and CDR2 YSYEKL. This CDR3 reads CASRPSNGGSEQFF. CDR3 DNA: TGCGCCAGCAGGCCAAGTAACGGGGGCAGTGAGCAGTTCTTC.

This clonotype occurred many times. This chain links TRBV5-4 with TRBJ2-7; 10 bases fit TRBD2. Germline V gene data show CDR1 as SGHNT and CDR2 as YYREEE (reference sequence). The junction had 2 bases not matched to a gene; V was cut back by 4 bases and J by 1 base. The CDR3 contains 14 residues. CDR3 amino acids: CASSGGLASYEQYF. The CDR3 DNA reads as TGTGCCAGCAGCGGGGGACTAGCGTCCTACGAGCAGTACTTC. The full variable domain, completed using reference TRBV5-4 and TRBJ2-7, is ETGVTQSPTHLIKTRGQQVTLRCSSQSGHNTVSWYQQALGQGPQFIFQYYREEENGRGNFPPRFSGLQFPNYSSELNVNALELDDSALYLCASSGGLASYEQYFGPGTRLTVT.

As for this clonotype: This may be a read error, as it is one base from a much larger clone. This chain connects TRBV11-2 to TRBJ2-3, with 7 nucleotides matching TRBD2. Trimming took 0 bases from V and 4 from J; bases not matched to a gene: 7. The length of the CDR3 is 16 residues. Looked up from germline, CDR1 is SGHAT and CDR2 is FQNNGV. The CDR3 loop is CASSLDASGSADTQYF. The CDR3 region has the DNA TGTGCCAGCAGCTTAGACGCTAGCGGCAGCGCAGATACGCAGTATTTT.

Regarding this clonotype: A junction end diverges from the germline sequence, so it may reflect a read error. The chain employs TRBV9 and TRBJ2-2, with a weak D call TRBD2 (6 bases). There are 14 residues in the CDR3. CDR1 and CDR2 (germline): SGDLS, YYNGEE. CDR3 bases: TGTGCCAGCAGCCCCGGATCGAACACCGGGGGGCTGTTTTTT. Its translation: CASSPGSNTGGLFF.

To note about this clonotype: This sequence may be a read error, since a much larger clone differs from it by one base. No conserved phenylalanine or tryptophan is present at the end of the CDR3, so a read error is the likely explanation. J is TRBJ2-7 and V is TRBV12-3 or TRBV12-4; D gene ambiguous. CDR3 length: 13 amino acids. V was shortened by 6 bases and J by 3 bases, with 12 bases between the two germline ends. The CDR3 sequence is CASSPGSRYEQYL. The CDR3 DNA sequence: TGTGCCAGCAGCCCAGGCTCCCGCTACGAGCAGTACCTC.

The J gene is TRBJ2-7, the V gene TRBV6-6; 7 bases are a match to TRBD2. V gave up 6 bases and J gave up 2 bases; unmatched junction bases: 19. Germline V lookup: CDR1 MNHNY, CDR2 SVGAGI (reference sequence). The CDR3 is 18 amino acids. The CDR3 DNA is TGTGCCAGCAGGATAGCGGGTCGGCAAAGCGCACGAACCTACGAGCAGTACTTC. It is translated as CASRIAGRQSARTYEQYF.

The table lists this clonotype with a few counts. The gene calls are TRBV12-3 or TRBV12-4 and TRBJ2-7; D call uncertain. V dropped 1 base and J dropped 0 bases, with 10 bases sitting between them. The CDR3 length is 15 residues. The CDR3 spells CASSLGRALSYEQYF. The CDR3 DNA sequence: TGTGCCAGCAGTTTAGGTCGGGCCCTCTCCTACGAGCAGTACTTC.

This clonotype appeared a few times. V is TRBV5-1 and J is TRBJ2-3; 12 bases are a match to TRBD2. The CDR3 is 17 residues long. From germline, CDR1 is SGHRS and CDR2 YFSETQ. Trimming cost V 3 bases and J 2 bases; bases outside gene matches: 7. CDR3 protein: CASSYNGLAGITDTQYF. The CDR3 DNA is TGCGCCAGCAGCTACAATGGACTAGCGGGGATCACAGATACGCAGTATTTT.

This clonotype has at least ten counts. The genes are TRBV5-6 and TRBJ2-7; 7 positions agree with TRBD1. Trimming took 0 bases from V and 5 from J; bases not matched to a gene: 5. The V gene's germline CDR1 is SGHDT and CDR2 YYEEEE. The CDR3 is 14 amino acids. The CDR3, as DNA: TGTGCCAGCAGCTTGGGACAGGGTCCTGACGAGCAGTACTTC. The encoded protein is CASSLGQGPDEQYF. Based on the CDR3 plus reference TRBV5-6 and TRBJ2-7, the full variable domain is DAGVTQSPTHLIKTRGQQVTLRCSPKSGHDTVSWYQQALGQGPQFIFQYYEEEERQRGNFPDRFSGHQFPNYSSELNVNALLLGDSALYLCASSLGQGPDEQYFGPGTRLTVT.